The present T cell receptor beta chain was sequenced within a study of T-cell memory formation after mild COVID-19. Study-wide background: TCR clusters were largely donor specific.

This clonotype has at least ten counts. The antigen remains unidentified. Findings of the study overall: Cross-reactive memory appears to have joined, as suggested by some responding clones showing up in pre-infection memory. Chiefly within CM and EM were the contracting CD4+ clones; CD8+ ones were within EMRA.

The CDR3 is 15 residues long. Trimming took 4 bases from V and 0 from J; bases not matched to a gene: 6. CDR1 LGHNA and CDR2 YSLEER come from the germline V gene. 5'RACE, which relied on constant-segment primers, yielded TCR alpha and TCR beta cDNA libraries carrying sample barcodes and UMIs. TCRdb recomputed calls from the 5' RACE reads with MiXCR, one row per CDR3 protein. The table shows 470,000 or so distinct CDR3 sequences, with about 20% occurring only once. V gene TRBV4-3 combines with J gene TRBJ2-7, with TRBD2 identical over 7 bases. This TCR came from an adult woman who had mild COVID-19 (a few samples of this study predate the infection). Cell type and time point are not known. The material sequenced was PBMCs or a T cell subset sorted from them (not recorded which). This CDR3 reads CASSPDRDYSYEQYF. The CDR3 region has the DNA TGCGCCAGCAGCCCAGACCGGGACTACTCCTACGAGCAGTACTTC.